Detailed here is one T cell receptor beta chain. This record comes from a study of blood T cell repertoires in COVID-19. Study-level information: COVID-19 samples, acute and convalescent, were from the United States, Italy and Spain. Sample material is recorded as cDNA or gDNA derived from T cells, B-cell-depleted T cells, or PBMCs.

Measured with immunoSEQ multiplex PCR; TCRdb has only the in-frame clones, and not every one. The sample yields about 51,000 clones, around 84% seen once. The CDR3 runs 14 residues. V was cut by 7 bases and J by 2 bases, with 13 bases left in between. Germline V gene sequence: CDR1 ENHRY, CDR2 SYGVKD. The chain couples TRBV10-3 to TRBJ2-3; D is possibly TRBD2 (5 bases). This sequence was found in a man aged 80 or over with active COVID-19. What was sequenced was peripheral blood. The CDR3 DNA reads TGTGCCATCAATGGAGGAGCTCTCACAGATACGCAGTATTTT. Amino acid sequence: CAINGGALTDTQYF.